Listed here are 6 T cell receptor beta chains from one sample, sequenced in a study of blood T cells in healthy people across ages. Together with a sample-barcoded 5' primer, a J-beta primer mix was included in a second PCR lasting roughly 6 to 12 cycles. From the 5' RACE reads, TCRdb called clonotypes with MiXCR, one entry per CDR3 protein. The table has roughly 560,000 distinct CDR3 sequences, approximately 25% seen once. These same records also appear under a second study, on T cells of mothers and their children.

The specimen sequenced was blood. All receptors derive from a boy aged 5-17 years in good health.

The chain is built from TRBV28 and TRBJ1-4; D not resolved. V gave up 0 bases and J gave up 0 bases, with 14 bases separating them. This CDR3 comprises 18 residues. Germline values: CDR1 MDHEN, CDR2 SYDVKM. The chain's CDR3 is CASSLWTDLFSTNEKLFF. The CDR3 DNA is TGTGCCAGCAGTTTATGGACGGACCTCTTTTCAACTAATGAAAAACTGTTTTTT.

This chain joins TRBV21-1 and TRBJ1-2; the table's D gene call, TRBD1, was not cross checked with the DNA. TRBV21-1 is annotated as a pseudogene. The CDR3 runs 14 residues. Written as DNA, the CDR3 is TGTGCCAGCAGGGCGACAGTGGCTAACTATGGCTACACCTTC. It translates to CASRATVANYGYTF.

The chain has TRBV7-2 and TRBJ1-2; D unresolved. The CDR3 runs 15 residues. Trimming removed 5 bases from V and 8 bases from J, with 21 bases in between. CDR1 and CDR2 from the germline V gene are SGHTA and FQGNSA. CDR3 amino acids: CASSTRNYRVSGYTF. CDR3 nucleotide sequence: TGTGCCAGCAGCACACGGAACTACCGGGTCTCGGGCTACACCTTC.

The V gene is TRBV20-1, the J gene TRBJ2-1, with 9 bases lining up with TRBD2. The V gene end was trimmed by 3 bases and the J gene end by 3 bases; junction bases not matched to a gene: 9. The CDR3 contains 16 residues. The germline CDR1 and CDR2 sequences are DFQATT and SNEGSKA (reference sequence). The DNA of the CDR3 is TGCAGTGCTAGTGGGAGAGCGGGGGGAAACTACAATGAGCAGTTCTTC. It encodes CSASGRAGGNYNEQFF.

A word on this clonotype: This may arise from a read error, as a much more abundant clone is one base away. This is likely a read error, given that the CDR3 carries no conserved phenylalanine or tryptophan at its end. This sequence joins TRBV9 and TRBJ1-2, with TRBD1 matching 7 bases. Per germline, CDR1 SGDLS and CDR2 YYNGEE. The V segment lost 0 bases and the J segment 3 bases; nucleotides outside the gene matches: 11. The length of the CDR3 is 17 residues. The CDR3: CASSVGAGQRPYYGYTI. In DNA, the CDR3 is TGTGCCAGCAGCGTAGGAGCGGGACAGCGGCCGTACTATGGCTACACCATC.

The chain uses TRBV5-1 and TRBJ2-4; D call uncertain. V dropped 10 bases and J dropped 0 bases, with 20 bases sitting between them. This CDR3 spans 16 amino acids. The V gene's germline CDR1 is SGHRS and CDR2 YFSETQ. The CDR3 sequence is CAGSGKEEIAKNIQYF. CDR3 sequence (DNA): TGCGCCGGATCCGGAAAGGAAGAAATAGCCAAAAACATTCAGTACTTC.